This T cell receptor (beta chain) was identified in a study of neurological immune-mediated disorders (dated by TCRdb to between 2018 and 2020). Some background on the complete study: Peripheral blood TCR-beta repertoires from HTLV-I-associated myelopathy (HAM/TSP) patients, multiple sclerosis patients and healthy controls were compared by UMI-based sequencing. Longitudinal samples, technical triplicates and paired sorted CD4+ and CD8+ T-cell subsets, alongside PBMC samples, were included among the roughly 97 TCR-beta libraries. Each longitudinal HAM/TSP and healthy donor was sampled at 3 time-points spaced at about 3-40 month intervals. The cohort included approximately 68 subjects: some 14 with HAM/TSP, some 34 with multiple sclerosis, and around 20 healthy controls. Results the study describes overall, beyond this receptor: No identical CDR3 amino acid sequences were found to be shared among expanded clones across subjects, suggesting that TCR-beta repertoires were private in all groups. TCR clonal expansion was highest in HAM/TSP patients and lowest in MS patients, with MS patients falling below even healthy controls.

cDNA synthesis used template-switch 5'RACE with a primer carrying a 10-nucleotide random unique molecular identifier tagging each TCR transcript. Each sequencing run produced over 180 million TCR-beta sequences covering 15-18 subjects. The RNeasy kit was used for extraction of total RNA. Using the KAPA Real-time Library Amplification kit, TCR-beta VDJ regions were amplified with primers for the TCR constant region and the 5'RACE anchor. A first PCR added sample indexes and Illumina adaptors, after which a second PCR increased the library yield. The roughly 650 bp TCR product was size-selected on a 2% E-gel SizeSelection system after Ampure bead purification. Before pooling, library quality was assessed on a Bioanalyzer, concentration was determined with Qubit, and library quantification was performed with the Kapa Library Quantification kit. Libraries were sequenced paired-end 2 x 150 bp on an Illumina HiSeq 2500. To increase sequence diversity, about 23-30% phiX was spiked into each library pool. Processing in the source paper ran as follows. The UMI-based MiGEC pipeline processed quality-filtered reads and removed over 80% of raw TCR sequences during error correction. IMGT germline references were used for alignment of VDJ genes, and clonotypes were defined by a unique CDR3 amino acid sequence together with V-J genes. Clonal expansion, Shannon diversity and CDR3 relatedness (CalcPairwiseDistances, ClusterSamples) were evaluated with VDJtools, and phylogenetic trees were built with CLCbio workbench. Using coefficient-of-variation modelling across technical triplicates, the study counted a clone as expanded if it had at least 8 unique UMIs. TCRdb handled the public reads itself, with Q25 trimming in fastp and clone calling in MiXCR, and kept productive beta chains. Duplicate CDR3 protein sequences are folded into a single record with the most common DNA and genes. The authors' filters were not applied to this entry. This sample holds tens of thousands of distinct CDR3 sequences; around 14% were observed only once. Around 5% of the sample is taken by the ten largest.

This clonotype was observed at least ten times. Its antigen specificity is not known. The record has no base qualities; no much larger clone is one base away. V gives up 4 bases and J gives up 4 bases, and the segment between their germline ends measures 8 bases. The germline V gene gives CDR1 as MNHEY and CDR2 as SVGAGI. The CDR3 holds 12 amino acids from the cysteine to the phenylalanine. Of the read, only the CDR3 DNA is kept; its 36 bases are in frame from base 1. The time point label of this sample denotes: longitudinal time-point 2. For the unsorted PBMC libraries, 2 million PBMCs were stored in RNAlater at -80 degrees C until RNA extraction and were used to generate the libraries. Peripheral blood underwent Ficoll-Hypaque density gradient centrifugation to isolate PBMCs, which were then cryopreserved in liquid nitrogen.

The clonotype originates from a female donor with HTLV-1-associated myelopathy (HAM/TSP). The chain was built from TRBV6-5 and TRBJ2-7; no D gene call is confident. The sequencing input was PBMCs. This receptor carries the CDR3 CASSSTLYEQYF. The nucleotides read TGTGCCAGCAGTTCTACTCTATACGAGCAGTACTTC.